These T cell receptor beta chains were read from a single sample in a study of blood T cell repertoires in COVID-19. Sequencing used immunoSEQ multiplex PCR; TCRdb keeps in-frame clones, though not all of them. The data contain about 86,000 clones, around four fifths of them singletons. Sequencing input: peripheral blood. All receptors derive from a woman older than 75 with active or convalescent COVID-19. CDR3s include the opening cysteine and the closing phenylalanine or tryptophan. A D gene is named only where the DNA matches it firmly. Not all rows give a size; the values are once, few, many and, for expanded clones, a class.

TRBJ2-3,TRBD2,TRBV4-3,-,TGCGCCAGCAGCCAACTAGCGGGGTTCGCAGATACGCAGTATTTT,CASSQLAGFADTQYF
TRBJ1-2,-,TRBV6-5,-,TGTGCCAGCACCGCCGACAGATCTTTTTATGGCTACACCTTC,CASTADRSFYGYTF
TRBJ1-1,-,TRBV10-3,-,TGTGCGGCTCAGGGGACACAGAACACTGAAGCTTTCTTT,CAAQGTQNTEAFF
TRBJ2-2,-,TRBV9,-,TGTGCCAGCAGCGTAGCTTTGCGGGAGAACACCGGGGAGCTGTTTTTT,CASSVALRENTGELFF
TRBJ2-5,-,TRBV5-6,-,TGTGCCAGCAGCTTGCGGATGGGGACAACCCAAGAGACCCAGTACTTC,CASSLRMGTTQETQYF
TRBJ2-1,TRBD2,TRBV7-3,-,TGTGCCAGCAGCTCACCCGGGACTAGATTCAATGAGCAGTTCTTC,CASSSPGTRFNEQFF
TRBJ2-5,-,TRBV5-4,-,TGTGCCAGCAGCTTGGCGGGGGGCTCTTGGGAGACCCAGTACTTC,CASSLAGGSWETQYF
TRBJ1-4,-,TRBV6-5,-,TGTGCCAGCAGTTACTCCGGGGAGGGCGGAGAAAAACTGTTTTTT,CASSYSGEGGEKLFF
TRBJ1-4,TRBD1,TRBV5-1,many,TGCGCCAGCAGCTCCGAATACGTCGGGACAGGCCGATTAAATCCAACTAATGAAAAACTGTTTTTT,CASSSEYVGTGRLNPTNEKLFF
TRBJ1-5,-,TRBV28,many,TGTGCCAGCACGAGTTATATGGACCCGGGGTTAGACAGCAATCAGCCCCAGCATTTT,CASTSYMDPGLDSNQPQHF